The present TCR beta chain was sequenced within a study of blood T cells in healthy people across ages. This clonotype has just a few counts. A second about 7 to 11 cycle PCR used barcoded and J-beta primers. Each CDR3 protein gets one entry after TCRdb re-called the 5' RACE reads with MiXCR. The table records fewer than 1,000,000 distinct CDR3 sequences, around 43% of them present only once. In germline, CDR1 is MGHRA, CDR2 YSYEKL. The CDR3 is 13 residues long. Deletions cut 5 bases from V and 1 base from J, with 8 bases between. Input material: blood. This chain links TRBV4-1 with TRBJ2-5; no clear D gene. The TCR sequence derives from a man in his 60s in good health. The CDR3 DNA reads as TGCGCCAGCAGCGGGGTAGCCCAAGAGACCCAGTACTTC. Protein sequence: CASSGVAQETQYF.